Below, 18 T cell receptor beta chains from the same sample are listed, as sequenced in a study of vaccination and CD4 T cells after COVID-19. The time point was: late sampling 161 to 241 days after vaccination in three convalescent patients. The treatment was: 10-day PBMC culture with coronavirus spike peptide pools or control peptides (ViraFEST assay). Antigens for these TCRs are unknown. Cultured CD4+ T cells had their DNA profiled by the Oncomine TCR Beta short-read assay. TCRdb re-called the PCR reads through MiXCR, storing one row per CDR3 protein. The sample records tens of thousands of distinct CDR3 sequences, 41% being singletons. The sequencing here drew on CD4+ T cells from blood, cultured in vitro, taken about 7 months after SARS-CoV-2 vaccination. The receptors shown here come from a human donor who had recovered from COVID-19.

The rearrangement links TRBV18 to TRBJ1-5; 8 bases agree with TRBD1. In germline, CDR1 is KGHSH, CDR2 LQKENI. CDR3 length: 14 residues. V shed 3 bases and J 3 bases; nucleotides not matched to a gene: 1. This CDR3 is CASSPDRANQPQHF. Here the CDR3 DNA reads TGTGCCAGCTCACCGGACAGGGCCAATCAGCCCCAGCATTTT.

The chain employs TRBV20-1 and TRBJ1-5; D is possibly TRBD1 (5 bases). The CDR3 has 12 amino acids. V was shortened by 4 bases and J by 6 bases, with 10 bases between the two germline ends. From germline, CDR1 is DFQATT and CDR2 SNEGSKA (reference sequence). CDR3 residues: CSATGIAQPQHF. Written as DNA, the CDR3 is TGCAGTGCTACAGGGATTGCTCAGCCCCAGCATTTT.

The rearrangement uses TRBV28 and TRBJ1-6, with 10 bases lining up with TRBD1. Germline lookup yields CDR1 MDHEN and CDR2 SYDVKM. V was pared by 6 bases and J by 5 bases, with 4 bases of the junction left unmatched. The length of the CDR3 is 15 residues. CDR3 loop: CASRPDRGNNSPLHF. CDR3 coding DNA: TGTGCCAGCAGACCGGACAGGGGGAATAATTCACCCCTCCACTTT.

The chain is built from TRBV27 and TRBJ2-5; D is undetermined. Germline V CDR1 and CDR2: MNHEY, SMNVEV (reference sequence). V gave up 0 bases and J gave up 4 bases, with 9 bases separating them. The CDR3 consists of 14 residues. CDR3 in amino acids: CASSLSGRGETQYF. DNA for the CDR3: TGTGCCAGCAGTTTATCGGGCCGAGGAGAGACCCAGTACTTC.

V and J are TRBV11-1 and TRBJ2-1, with 9 bases identical to TRBD1. Losses at the gene ends were 3 bases for V and 2 bases for J; bases not matched to a gene: 2. Germline V gene sequence: CDR1 SGHAT, CDR2 FQDESV (reference sequence). The CDR3 spans 15 residues. CDR3 coding DNA: TGTGCCAGCAGCTTGGGACAGGGCACCTACAATGAGCAGTTCTTC. This sequence encodes CASSLGQGTYNEQFF.

This clonotype came up a few times. This chain connects TRBV7-9 to TRBJ2-1; D gene ambiguous. CDR3 length: 13 amino acids. The V end lost 0 bases, the J end lost 8 bases, and 8 bases lay between the germline ends. The V gene's germline CDR1 is SEHNR and CDR2 FQNEAQ (reference sequence). The CDR3, as DNA: TGTGCCAGCAGCTTAGCTGGGGTTCATGAGCAGTTCTTC. It encodes CASSLAGVHEQFF.

This clonotype occurred a few times. The chain is built from TRBV20-1 and TRBJ2-7; 8 positions agree with TRBD2. CDR1 is DFQATT and CDR2 is SNEGSKA in the germline V gene (reference sequence). There are 14 residues in the CDR3. Trimming took 3 bases from V and 1 from J; bases not matched to a gene: 5. CDR3 sequence reads: CSASLPGGSYEQYF. CDR3 coding DNA: TGCAGTGCTAGCTTACCGGGAGGGTCCTACGAGCAGTACTTC.

This chain links TRBV20-1 with TRBJ2-3; 9 bases map to TRBD1. This CDR3 has 15 amino acids. From germline, CDR1 is DFQATT and CDR2 SNEGSKA (reference sequence). Trimming took 5 bases from V and 3 from J; bases not matched to a gene: 9. CDR3: CSAGPDRGPTDTQYF. CDR3 DNA sequence: TGCAGTGCTGGCCCGGACAGGGGACCGACAGATACGCAGTATTTT.

This rearrangement joins TRBV6-1 to TRBJ2-1, with D possibly being TRBD2 (7 bases). Germline CDR1 MNHNS, CDR2 SASEGT. This CDR3 contains 16 residues. The V end was cut by 0 bases, the J end by 8 bases, with 17 bases between. The CDR3 DNA reads TGTGCCAGCAGTGAAGCGCACGCGGGGGCCCAAGATGAGCAGTTCTTC. Amino acids: CASSEAHAGAQDEQFF.

The rearrangement joins TRBV5-1 to TRBJ2-3; no firm D call. Per the germline V gene, CDR1 is SGHRS and CDR2 is YFSETQ. This CDR3 has 14 amino acids. V dropped 0 bases and J dropped 6 bases, with 11 bases sitting between them. CDR3 bases: TGCGCCAGCAGCTTGGGTCCCGTTGCGGATACGCAGTATTTT. Encoded protein: CASSLGPVADTQYF.

This sequence joins TRBV6-1 and TRBJ1-5, with D hard to call. The CDR3 runs to 13 residues. CDR1 is MNHNS and CDR2 is SASEGT in the germline V gene. Trimming removed 3 bases from V and 7 bases from J, with 10 bases in between. The CDR3 DNA reads TGTGCCAGCAGTGACCAGTCTTCGCAGCCCCAGCATTTT. Its translation is CASSDQSSQPQHF.

This clonotype showed up just a few times. V usage is TRBV4-3 and J usage is TRBJ2-7, with 7 bases matching TRBD2. J gave up 2 bases and V 5 bases, and 9 bases lay outside the gene matches. CDR3 length: 15 amino acids. Germline V gives CDR1 LGHNA, CDR2 YSLEER. The CDR3 loop is CASSEGPSGTYEQYF. CDR3 DNA: TGCGCCAGCAGCGAAGGGCCTAGCGGCACCTACGAGCAGTACTTC.

The genes are TRBV19 and TRBJ1-2; D is unresolved. Germline CDR1 LNHDA, CDR2 SQIVND (reference sequence). CDR3 length: 15 amino acids. The ends were cut back, 6 bases at V and 4 bases at J, with 18 bases in the middle. CDR3 loop: CASSILGEFSYGYTF. CDR3 sequence (DNA): TGTGCCAGTAGCATCCTGGGAGAGTTTTCCTATGGCTACACCTTC. The full variable domain, completed using reference TRBV19 and TRBJ1-2, is DGGITQSPKYLFRKEGQNVTLSCEQNLNHDAMYWYRQDPGQGLRLIYYSQIVNDFQKGDIAEGYSVSREKKESFPLTVTSAQKNPTAFYLCASSILGEFSYGYTFGSGTRLTVV.

This clonotype was detected a few times. V gene TRBV19 combines with J gene TRBJ1-5; TRBD1 aligns across 7 bases. This CDR3 comprises 14 residues. The germline V gene has CDR1 LNHDA and CDR2 SQIVND (reference sequence). V lost 6 bases to trimming and J lost 9 bases; unmatched junction nucleotides: 11. CDR3 in amino acids: CASSRGQQSLPQHF. For the CDR3, the DNA is TGTGCCAGTAGCCGGGGACAGCAATCCCTGCCCCAGCATTTT. The full variable domain, in which reference TRBV19 and TRBJ1-5 provide the parts outside the CDR3, is DGGITQSPKYLFRKEGQNVTLSCEQNLNHDAMYWYRQDPGQGLRLIYYSQIVNDFQKGDIAEGYSVSREKKESFPLTVTSAQKNPTAFYLCASSRGQQSLPQHFGDGTRLSIL.

V and J are TRBV25-1 and TRBJ1-1; D uncertain. The CDR3 sequence is 13 residues long. Germline CDR1 is MGHDK and CDR2 is SYGVNS. V shed 1 base and J shed 6 bases, with 9 bases lying between them. The DNA for the CDR3 is TGTGCCAGCAGTGAATCGGGGAGCGCTGAAGCTTTCTTT. Its translation is CASSESGSAEAFF.

The rearrangement uses TRBV6-2 or TRBV6-3 and TRBJ2-7; D not resolved. V dropped 6 bases and J dropped 0 bases, with 6 bases sitting between them. This CDR3 is 12 amino acids long. From germline, CDR1 is MNHEY and CDR2 SVGEGT. The DNA of the CDR3 is TGTGCCAGCAGCTCCGACTCCTACGAGCAGTACTTC. Residues: CASSSDSYEQYF.

This clonotype has just a few counts. J is TRBJ1-5 and V is TRBV7-3; 7 nucleotides match TRBD1. The CDR3 totals 14 residues. J was trimmed by 5 bases and V by 2 bases; bases with no gene match: 3. The germline gives CDR1 SGHTA, CDR2 FQGTGA. The CDR3 region has the DNA TGTGCCAGCAGCTTATATCAGGGGGATCAGCCCCAGCATTTT. Encoded protein: CASSLYQGDQPQHF. Full variable domain (rest looked up from reference TRBV7-3 and TRBJ1-5): GAGVSQTPSNKVTEKGKYVELRCDPISGHTALYWYRQSLGQGPEFLIYFQGTGAADDSGLPNDRFFAVRPEGSVSTLKIQRTERGDSAVYLCASSLYQGDQPQHFGDGTRLSIL.

This clonotype was observed a few times. DNA for the CDR3: TGTGCCACCAGTGAGATAGATACGCAGTATTTT. Its translation is CATSEIDTQYF. The chain links TRBV24-1 to TRBJ2-3; D is unclear. The CDR3 sequence is 11 residues long. Trimming stripped 4 bases from V and 5 bases from J, with 3 bases between. Germline lookup yields CDR1 KGHDR and CDR2 SFDVKD.